What follows are 32 T cell receptor beta chains derived from one specimen sequenced in a study of cytomegalovirus exposure and HLA in healthy donors. Assay used: immunoSEQ multiplex PCR; TCRdb lists only in-frame clones, some missing. The table has about 170,000 clones, around 88% seen once. Material: PBMCs. These receptors originate from a young woman in good health and CMV-seronegative.

The chain couples TRBV15 to TRBJ1-2, with D possibly TRBD1 on 5 matching bases. Trimming removed 7 bases from V and 8 bases from J, with 26 bases in between. The CDR3 is made up of 16 amino acids. Per the germline V gene, CDR1 is LNHNV and CDR2 is YYDKDF (reference sequence). DNA of the CDR3: TGTGCCACCACCCCCGGCGGGGTCTGGCAGGGACGAGGCTACACCTTC. It is translated as CATTPGGVWQGRGYTF.

A few counts support this clone. The chain joins TRBV5-6 to TRBJ1-1; unclear D gene. CDR1 is SGHDT and CDR2 is YYEEEE in the germline V gene. CDR3 size: 15 residues. The germline V and J ends were trimmed by 3 bases and 3 bases, with 15 bases remaining between them. As DNA, the CDR3 is TGTGCCAGCAGCTCCTATCGGGGTGGCGACACTGAAGCTTTCTTT. Translated: CASSSYRGGDTEAFF. The full variable domain, rest sourced from reference TRBV5-6 and TRBJ1-1, is DAGVTQSPTHLIKTRGQQVTLRCSPKSGHDTVSWYQQALGQGPQFIFQYYEEEERQRGNFPDRFSGHQFPNYSSELNVNALLLGDSALYLCASSSYRGGDTEAFFGQGTRLTVV.

This chain uses TRBV29-1 with TRBJ2-7; D perhaps matches TRBD1 (6 bases). In germline, CDR1 is SQVTM, CDR2 ANQGSEA. This CDR3 is built from 14 residues. V lost 4 bases and J lost 0, with 13 bases in between. CDR3: CSVVGYRDSYEQYF. The CDR3 DNA sequence: TGCAGCGTTGTTGGTTACAGGGACTCCTACGAGCAGTACTTC.

J is TRBJ2-3 and V is TRBV19, with a tentative D call TRBD2 (6 bases). V dropped 5 bases and J dropped 3 bases, with 21 bases sitting between them. The CDR3 is 17 amino acids. In germline, CDR1 is LNHDA, CDR2 SQIVND (reference sequence). The CDR3 region has the DNA TGTGCCAGTAGTTCTTGGAGTACTAGCCCGGTTACAGATACGCAGTATTTT. Residues: CASSSWSTSPVTDTQYF.

This chain links TRBV6-1 with TRBJ2-1, with TRBD2 identical over 7 bases. Germline V gene data show CDR1 as MNHNS and CDR2 as SASEGT. Unmatched junction bases numbered 6, after V lost 3 bases and J lost 7 bases. This CDR3 has 14 amino acids. The chain's CDR3 is CASSELAEINEQFF. As DNA, the CDR3 is TGTGCCAGCAGTGAGCTAGCGGAGATAAATGAGCAGTTCTTC.

The genes are TRBV27 and TRBJ1-5, with TRBD1 as a possible D gene (5 bases). In germline, CDR1 is MNHEY, CDR2 SMNVEV (reference sequence). Between the trimmed V and J ends, which lost 0 bases and 7 bases, there was a span of 13 bases. The CDR3 spans 15 residues. The CDR3 DNA is TGTGCCAGCAGTTTATCCGGGACTGAAAGACAGCCCCAGCATTTT. It yields the protein CASSLSGTERQPQHF.

The V call is TRBV27, the J call TRBJ2-1; 10 bases line up with TRBD1. CDR3 size: 14 residues. The V gene's germline CDR1 is MNHEY and CDR2 SMNVEV (reference sequence). V was clipped by 5 bases and J by 7 bases; unmatched bases: 5. CDR3 in amino acids: CASSARTGGNEQFF. CDR3 in DNA: TGTGCCAGCAGTGCCCGGACAGGGGGGAATGAGCAGTTCTTC.

This clone was seen only once. The CDR3 loop reads CASSFDSYNQPQHF. The CDR3 bases are TGTGCCAGCAGTTTCGACAGTTACAATCAGCCCCAGCATTTT. This sequence joins TRBV7-2 and TRBJ1-5; TRBD1 is a possible D gene (5 bases). The V end was cut by 6 bases, the J end by 3 bases, with 12 bases between. This CDR3 is built from 14 residues. Germline V lookup: CDR1 SGHTA, CDR2 FQGNSA. Looking up the rest from reference TRBV7-2 and TRBJ1-5 gives the full variable domain: GAGVSQSPSNKVTEKGKDVELRCDPISGHTALYWYRQSLGQGLEFLIYFQGNSAPDKSGLPSDRFSAERTGGSVSTLTIQRTQQEDSAVYLCASSFDSYNQPQHFGDGTRLSIL.

The V and J genes are TRBV5-4 and TRBJ1-6, with D perhaps TRBD1 (6 bases). The germline gives CDR1 SGHNT, CDR2 YYREEE (reference sequence). Trimming pared 0 bases from V and 4 bases from J, leaving 14 bases between. This CDR3 has 17 amino acids. CDR3 nucleotide sequence: TGTGCCAGCAGCTTGGTCGGGGGGGCTAATTATAATTCACCCCTCCACTTT. Protein sequence: CASSLVGGANYNSPLHF.

The rearrangement uses TRBV7-8 and TRBJ1-5; 7 positions match TRBD1. CDR1 is SGHVS and CDR2 is FQNEAQ in the germline V gene. V lost 1 base and J lost 4; bases outside the gene matches: 4. CDR3 length equals 15 residues. Written as DNA, the CDR3 is TGTGCCAGCAGCTTAGGCACAGGGGTTAATCAGCCCCAGCATTTT. The encoded protein is CASSLGTGVNQPQHF.

As for this clone: Its ends do not fully match the called genes, so a read error is possible. The chain joins TRBV7-9 to TRBJ2-5, with D maybe TRBD1 (6 bases). Looked up from germline, CDR1 is SEHNR and CDR2 is FQNEAQ (reference sequence). The CDR3 has 11 amino acids. In nucleotides, the CDR3 is TGTGCCAGCAGCTTTTTGGCAGGGGCCGACTTC. Encoded protein: CASSFLAGADF.

The J gene is TRBJ1-2, the V gene TRBV6-1; 11 bases align to TRBD1. V was clipped by 4 bases and J by 3 bases; unmatched bases: 4. Per germline, CDR1 MNHNS and CDR2 SASEGT. The CDR3 consists of 15 residues. As DNA, the CDR3 is TGTGCCAGCAGTGCCCGGACAGGGGGCGACTATGGCTACACCTTC. Protein sequence: CASSARTGGDYGYTF.

The chain couples TRBV7-6 to TRBJ1-1; TRBD1 matches 12 bases. Looked up from germline, CDR1 is SGHVS and CDR2 is FNYEAQ. This CDR3 spans 16 amino acids. V lost 7 bases and J lost 5; bases outside the gene matches: 11. CDR3 loop: CASTAVGTGGGTEAFF. As DNA, the CDR3 is TGTGCCAGCACCGCTGTAGGGACAGGGGGCGGAACTGAAGCTTTCTTT. Filled out from reference TRBV7-6 and TRBJ1-1, the complete variable domain reads GAGVSQSPRYKVTKRGQDVALRCDPISGHVSLYWYRQALGQGPEFLTYFNYEAQQDKSGLPNDRFSAERPEGSISTLTIQRTEQRDSAMYRCASTAVGTGGGTEAFFGQGTRLTVV.

The genes are TRBV27 and TRBJ2-6; possible D gene TRBD2, 6 bases. The germline CDR1 and CDR2 sequences are MNHEY and SMNVEV (reference sequence). The CDR3 contains 16 residues. With 10 bases removed from V and 2 bases from J, the gap between germline ends came to 18 bases. The chain's CDR3 is CATSGRWRPGANVLTF. The CDR3 nucleotides are TGTGCCACTTCGGGGAGGTGGCGGCCTGGGGCCAACGTCCTGACTTTC.

CDR3 DNA sequence: TGTGCCAGCAGCTTGGGACACCTACAAGAGACCCAGTACTTC. The encoded protein is CASSLGHLQETQYF. The rearrangement links TRBV5-6 to TRBJ2-5; no clear D gene. V dropped 0 bases and J dropped 2 bases, with 8 bases sitting between them. Germline CDR1 and CDR2: SGHDT and YYEEEE. This CDR3 contains 14 residues.

V and J are TRBV7-2 and TRBJ1-3, with a tentative D call TRBD1 (6 bases). The CDR3 consists of 15 residues. V was trimmed by 5 bases and J by 6 bases, leaving 17 bases between them. Germline V lookup: CDR1 SGHTA, CDR2 FQGNSA. CDR3 in amino acids: CASSPANTGLNTIYF. The CDR3 region has the DNA TGTGCCAGCAGCCCCGCTAACACAGGGCTAAACACCATATATTTT.

Worth noting for this clone: In the same sample, other DNA sequences code for this CDR3. The J gene is TRBJ1-1, the V gene TRBV7-3; D may be TRBD1 (5 bases). Germline CDR1 SGHTA, CDR2 FQGTGA. The CDR3 length is 13 residues. The ends were cut back, 4 bases at V and 5 bases at J, with 11 bases in the middle. For the CDR3, the DNA is TGTGCCAGCAGCTCCGGCCAGGGTACTGAAGCTTTCTTT. Translated: CASSSGQGTEAFF.

The V and J genes are TRBV5-6 and TRBJ1-3, with a tentative D call TRBD1 (6 bases). The CDR3 is 17 residues long. Looked up from germline, CDR1 is SGHDT and CDR2 is YYEEEE. V lost 6 bases and J 3 bases, leaving 22 bases between the germline ends. CDR3 sequence (DNA): TGTGCCAGCAACCGAGGGACAAGGCGTTTGGGTGGAAACACCATATATTTT. It yields the protein CASNRGTRRLGGNTIYF.

DNA for the CDR3: TGTGCCAGCAGCGTGGGACAGGGGGACTACAATGAGCAGTTCTTC. Its translation: CASSVGQGDYNEQFF. The chain combines TRBV9 with TRBJ2-1; 11 positions agree with TRBD1. The ends lost 2 bases at V and 3 bases at J; junction bases unmatched: 1. This CDR3 comprises 15 residues. Germline V gene data show CDR1 as SGDLS and CDR2 as YYNGEE.

This rearrangement joins TRBV30 to TRBJ2-5; maybe TRBD1 (5 bases). The CDR3 is 15 residues long. V shed 1 base and J shed 1 base, with 13 bases lying between them. Germline V gene sequence: CDR1 GTSNPN, CDR2 SVGIG (reference sequence). The CDR3 reads CAWSGGRGTQETQYF. CDR3 nucleotide sequence: TGTGCCTGGAGTGGAGGAAGGGGTACCCAAGAGACCCAGTACTTC.

The chain employs TRBV10-3 and TRBJ1-2; 7 bases agree with TRBD1. Germline CDR1 is ENHRY and CDR2 is SYGVKD. The CDR3 length is 14 residues. The CDR3 DNA reads TGTGCATGTACACGTTCAGGGGGGAACTATGGCTACACCTTC. Translating it yields CACTRSGGNYGYTF.

The V and J genes are TRBV7-9 and TRBJ1-1; D is perhaps TRBD1 (5 bases). This CDR3 has 14 amino acids. Looked up from germline, CDR1 is SEHNR and CDR2 is FQNEAQ (reference sequence). V was clipped by 3 bases and J by 4 bases, with 12 bases between them. The chain's CDR3 is CASSLLQGGTEAFF. The CDR3 DNA reads TGTGCCAGCAGCTTGCTGCAGGGTGGCACTGAAGCTTTCTTT.

This rearrangement joins TRBV7-8 to TRBJ1-6; perhaps TRBD1 as D (5 bases). CDR3 length: 13 amino acids. Per germline, CDR1 SGHVS and CDR2 FQNEAQ. V was trimmed by 1 base and J by 10 bases, leaving 8 bases between them. The CDR3 region is CASSLDQGSPLHF. The CDR3 DNA is TGTGCCAGCAGCTTAGATCAGGGATCACCCCTCCACTTT.

The V and J genes are TRBV19 and TRBJ2-7; 9 bases line up with TRBD1. The V and J ends lost 4 bases and 6 bases, in that order; junction bases with no gene match: 7. This CDR3 comprises 14 residues. CDR1 is LNHDA, CDR2 SQIVND, per germline (reference sequence). The CDR3 sequence: CASSTRDRVSEQYF. In DNA, the CDR3 is TGTGCCAGTAGTACTCGGGACAGGGTGAGCGAGCAGTACTTC.

CDR3 amino acids: CASSVAEVTSGSSEQFF. In DNA form, the CDR3 reads TGTGCCAGCAGCGTAGCCGAAGTGACTAGCGGGAGCTCTGAGCAGTTCTTC. The V and J genes are TRBV9 and TRBJ2-1; 12 bases line up with TRBD2. The CDR3 has 17 residues. Germline V lookup: CDR1 SGDLS, CDR2 YYNGEE. The V segment lost 0 bases and the J segment 9 bases; nucleotides outside the gene matches: 10.

The rearrangement uses TRBV11-2 and TRBJ2-2, with D perhaps matching TRBD1 (7 bases). V gave up 5 bases and J gave up 3 bases, with 13 bases separating them. Germline CDR1 SGHAT, CDR2 FQNNGV. The CDR3 length is 15 residues. The CDR3 DNA is TGTGCCAGCAGCCCAGGGGGGACCCACACCGGGGAGCTGTTTTTT. Amino acid sequence: CASSPGGTHTGELFF.

The chain links TRBV7-2 to TRBJ2-7; TRBD2 agrees at 11 bases. The CDR3 has 18 amino acids. CDR1 is SGHTA and CDR2 is FQGNSA in the germline V gene. The trim removed 3 bases at V and 2 bases at J, leaving 12 bases unmatched. The CDR3 coding sequence is TGTGCCAGCAGCTTGGGACTAGCGGATGGGATTATTACCTACGAGCAGTACTTC. Protein product: CASSLGLADGIITYEQYF. Full variable domain (rest looked up from reference TRBV7-2 and TRBJ2-7): GAGVSQSPSNKVTEKGKDVELRCDPISGHTALYWYRQSLGQGLEFLIYFQGNSAPDKSGLPSDRFSAERTGGSVSTLTIQRTQQEDSAVYLCASSLGLADGIITYEQYFGPGTRLTVT.

The chain uses TRBV4-2 and TRBJ1-2, with D possibly TRBD1 on 6 matching bases. The CDR3 has 14 residues. V was shortened by 0 bases and J by 4 bases, with 9 bases between the two germline ends. Germline V gene sequence: CDR1 LGHNA, CDR2 YNFKEQ. CDR3 DNA sequence: TGTGCCAGCAGCCAAGATCCAGGGGTCTATGGCTACACCTTC. Its protein product is CASSQDPGVYGYTF.

V usage is TRBV6-6 and J usage is TRBJ1-2; a weak D match, TRBD1 (6 bases). Trimming stripped 1 base from V and 4 bases from J, with 16 bases between. This CDR3 has 16 residues. CDR1 is MNHNY and CDR2 is SVGAGI in the germline V gene (reference sequence). This chain's CDR3 is CASSYYLGGQLYGYTF. The CDR3 DNA reads as TGTGCCAGCAGTTACTACTTGGGGGGGCAACTCTATGGCTACACCTTC.

Concerning this clone: In the same sample, other DNA sequences code for this CDR3. For the CDR3, the DNA is TGTGCCAGCAGCCCACTTAGCTCCTACAATGAGCAGTTCTTC. Translation: CASSPLSSYNEQFF. The chain links TRBV7-9 to TRBJ2-1; D ambiguous. The CDR3 is 14 residues long. V lost 5 bases, J lost 0 bases, and 8 bases lay in between. The germline gives CDR1 SEHNR, CDR2 FQNEAQ (reference sequence).

This chain uses TRBV5-5 with TRBJ1-2; D is uncertain. CDR1 and CDR2 from the germline V gene are SGHKS and YYEKEE (reference sequence). Trimming shortened V by 0 bases and J by 8 bases, and 8 bases separated the two germline ends. CDR3 length: 12 amino acids. The DNA for the CDR3 is TGTGCCAGCAGCTTGGACTCCCCCGGCTACACCTTC. The encoded protein is CASSLDSPGYTF.

The J gene is TRBJ2-1, the V gene TRBV21-1; the D call in the table, TRBD2, was not verified against the DNA. TRBV21-1 is reported as a pseudogene. The CDR3 loop spans 13 amino acids. In DNA, the CDR3 is TGTGCCAGCTTTAAAGGATGGGTTCGGGTCCGGTTCTTC. Encoded protein: CASFKGWVRVRFF.